Each of the 23 T cell receptor beta chains below was sequenced from the same sample in a study of shared clonotypes between healthy human individuals. The table came from immunoSEQ multiplex PCR; TCRdb's copy has only in-frame clones and leaves some out. The table includes some 2,100,000 clones, nearly 97% detected once. The sample consisted of naive CD4+ T cells sorted from blood. Subset specified: CD45RA+ positively selected. The receptors here all came from a man younger than 30 in good health.

V and J are TRBV12-5 and TRBJ1-2; 9 bases are a match to TRBD1. Germline lookup yields CDR1 LGHNT and CDR2 FRNRAP. The length of the CDR3 is 18 residues. V lost 2 bases to trimming and J lost 4 bases; unmatched junction nucleotides: 14. The chain's CDR3 is CASGLLTGGGGVAYGYTF. The DNA of the CDR3 is TGTGCTAGTGGTTTGTTGACAGGGGGAGGAGGTGTCGCCTATGGCTACACCTTC.

J is TRBJ1-2 and V is TRBV29-1, with D possibly being TRBD1 (6 bases). CDR3 length: 14 residues. V lost 7 bases to trimming and J lost 2 bases, with 17 bases between them. Germline lookup yields CDR1 SQVTM and CDR2 ANQGSEA. CDR3 in amino acids: CSATAGVGNYGYTF. The CDR3 DNA is TGCAGCGCAACTGCAGGGGTTGGGAACTATGGCTACACCTTC. Complete variable domain (other parts from reference TRBV29-1 and TRBJ1-2): SAVISQKPSRDICQRGTSLTIQCQVDSQVTMMFWYRQQPGQSLTLIATANQGSEATYESGFVIDKFPISRPNLTFSTLTVSNMSPEDSSIYLCSATAGVGNYGYTFGSGTRLTVV.

J is TRBJ2-1 and V is TRBV10-1; TRBD2 aligns across 8 bases. With 6 bases clipped from V and 0 bases from J, the junction kept 7 bases outside the gene matches. The length of the CDR3 is 16 residues. In germline, CDR1 is WNHNN, CDR2 SYGVQD (reference sequence). Here the CDR3 DNA reads TGCGCCAGCAGCTTCGGCAGCGGGAGCTCCTACAATGAGCAGTTCTTC. Protein: CASSFGSGSSYNEQFF.

A remark on this clone: The sample carries other DNA sequences with the same CDR3. The rearrangement joins TRBV19 to TRBJ1-1; no firm D call. This CDR3 has 11 residues. Trimming stripped 6 bases from V and 2 bases from J, with 4 bases between. In germline, CDR1 is LNHDA, CDR2 SQIVND (reference sequence). This CDR3 reads CASRLNTEAFF. CDR3 coding DNA: TGTGCCAGTAGGCTAAACACTGAAGCTTTCTTT. Together with reference TRBV19 and TRBJ1-1, the CDR3 gives the full variable domain: DGGITQSPKYLFRKEGQNVTLSCEQNLNHDAMYWYRQDPGQGLRLIYYSQIVNDFQKGDIAEGYSVSREKKESFPLTVTSAQKNPTAFYLCASRLNTEAFFGQGTRLTVV.

Remarks on this clone: The same CDR3 arises from other DNA sequences in this sample as well. The gene calls are TRBV6-1 and TRBJ1-5, with TRBD1 identical over 8 bases. V was pared by 2 bases and J by 1 base, with 4 bases of the junction left unmatched. Germline CDR1 and CDR2: MNHNS and SASEGT. CDR3 length equals 16 residues. Here the CDR3 DNA reads TGTGCCAGCAGTGAAAGGACAGGGTACAGCAATCAGCCCCAGCATTTT. Protein sequence: CASSERTGYSNQPQHF.

The chain couples TRBV19 to TRBJ1-5; 7 bases fit TRBD1. The germline V gene encodes CDR1 LNHDA and CDR2 SQIVND (reference sequence). This CDR3 spans 16 amino acids. With 5 bases clipped from V and 2 bases from J, the junction kept 9 bases outside the gene matches. Here the CDR3 reads CASSVGQSLGNQPQHF. The CDR3 coding sequence is TGTGCCAGTAGTGTGGGACAGAGTTTAGGCAATCAGCCCCAGCATTTT.

The rearrangement links TRBV5-4 to TRBJ2-7; D unclear. Germline-derived CDR1 and CDR2 are SGHNT and YYREEE (reference sequence). The CDR3 is 13 amino acids. Deletions cut 4 bases from V and 5 bases from J, with 13 bases between. Here the CDR3 reads CASSPDIRHEQYF. The CDR3 region has the DNA TGTGCCAGCAGCCCCGACATCCGCCACGAGCAGTACTTC.

In its sample, this clone was seen a few times. V gene TRBV5-6 combines with J gene TRBJ2-3; no definite D call. The V end was cut by 3 bases, the J end by 3 bases, with 2 bases between. CDR3 length: 11 amino acids. The germline CDR1 and CDR2 sequences are SGHDT and YYEEEE. CDR3 protein: CASSWTDTQYF. The CDR3 DNA is TGTGCCAGCAGCTGGACAGATACGCAGTATTTT.

V is TRBV6-5 and J is TRBJ2-2; the D gene is possibly TRBD1 (5 bases). Germline CDR1 reads MNHEY; CDR2 reads SVGAGI. CDR3 length: 14 residues. The germline V and J ends were trimmed by 8 bases and 2 bases, with 12 bases remaining between them. The CDR3 is CASQLTVNTGELFF. The CDR3, as DNA: TGTGCCAGCCAACTGACAGTTAACACCGGGGAGCTGTTTTTT.

The chain is built from TRBV18 and TRBJ1-2, with D unresolved. In germline, CDR1 is KGHSH, CDR2 LQKENI. The CDR3 runs 11 residues. V gave up 2 bases and J gave up 10 bases, with 8 bases separating them. The CDR3 DNA follows: TGTGCCAGCTCACCAAACGTGGACTACACCTTC. It encodes CASSPNVDYTF.

This sequence joins TRBV6-5 and TRBJ1-4; D perhaps matches TRBD1 (6 bases). Between the trimmed V and J ends, which lost 4 bases and 8 bases, there was a span of 17 bases. Per germline, CDR1 MNHEY and CDR2 SVGAGI. The CDR3 extends over 15 amino acids. The CDR3 DNA reads TGTGCCAGCAGTTCAACAACAGGGTCCCGGGAAAAACTGTTTTTT. This gives the protein CASSSTTGSREKLFF.

The rearrangement links TRBV30 to TRBJ2-5, with 15 nucleotides matching TRBD2. The ends lost 5 bases at V and 1 base at J; junction bases unmatched: 2. CDR1 is GTSNPN, CDR2 SVGIG, per germline (reference sequence). This CDR3 region has 15 residues. The CDR3 spells CAWGTSGRFQETQYF. For the CDR3, the DNA is TGTGCCTGGGGGACTAGCGGGAGGTTCCAAGAGACCCAGTACTTC.

The chain joins TRBV7-3 to TRBJ2-7, with 13 bases aligning to TRBD2. Trimming at V came to 0 bases and at J to 6 bases, leaving 2 bases not matched to a gene. Germline lookup yields CDR1 SGHTA and CDR2 FQGTGA. There are 15 residues in the CDR3. The chain's CDR3 is CASSLTGLAGIEQYF. The CDR3 nucleotides read TGTGCCAGCAGCTTAACGGGACTAGCGGGGATCGAGCAGTACTTC.

The V gene is TRBV6-5, the J gene TRBJ1-6; TRBD1 is a possible D gene (5 bases). The CDR3 is 14 amino acids. V was shortened by 2 bases and J by 7 bases, with 9 bases between the two germline ends. Per the germline V gene, CDR1 is MNHEY and CDR2 is SVGAGI. CDR3 bases: TGTGCCAGCAGTTACGGGGGATTAAATTCACCCCTCCACTTT. As protein: CASSYGGLNSPLHF.

The CDR3 nucleotides are TGTGCCAGCAGCTTTCCAGCGGGAGGGAGCTCCTACGAGCAGTACTTC. The encoded protein is CASSFPAGGSSYEQYF. The chain combines TRBV5-6 with TRBJ2-7, with 10 bases identical to TRBD2. V dropped 2 bases and J dropped 0; count of bases not matched to a gene: 5. The germline V gene encodes CDR1 SGHDT and CDR2 YYEEEE. The CDR3 length is 16 residues.

The rearrangement uses TRBV4-1 and TRBJ2-7; 10 bases agree with TRBD2. The V gene's germline CDR1 is MGHRA and CDR2 YSYEKL. The V and J ends lost 4 bases and 6 bases, in that order; junction bases with no gene match: 9. There are 15 residues in the CDR3. CDR3 DNA sequence: TGCGCCAGCAGCCCTCGGACTAGCGGACCACTCGAGCAGTACTTC. This encodes CASSPRTSGPLEQYF.

The chain employs TRBV7-9 and TRBJ2-7; D gene unclear. Germline V gene sequence: CDR1 SEHNR, CDR2 FQNEAQ (reference sequence). V lost 6 bases and J 6 bases, leaving 18 bases between the germline ends. CDR3 length: 14 amino acids. CDR3 sequence reads: CASSPGRQSREQYF. CDR3 bases: TGTGCCAGCAGTCCGGGCCGCCAAAGCCGCGAGCAGTACTTC.

This clone was picked up one time. This chain uses TRBV6-6 with TRBJ2-7; D possibly corresponds to TRBD2 (6 bases). V dropped 4 bases and J dropped 2 bases, with 15 bases sitting between them. The CDR3 loop spans 15 amino acids. Germline CDR1 and CDR2: MNHNY and SVGAGI (reference sequence). In DNA, the CDR3 is TGTGCCAGCAGTTCCCATGGGACTGCTGCCTACGAGCAGTACTTC. It is translated as CASSSHGTAAYEQYF.

The chain couples TRBV10-3 to TRBJ2-7, with a weak D call TRBD2 (6 bases). Trimming cost V 2 bases and J 3 bases, with 11 bases left between them. The CDR3 length is 14 residues. From germline, CDR1 is ENHRY and CDR2 SYGVKD. CDR3 nucleotide sequence: TGTGCCATCAGTGAGAGTGCGGGGAACTACGAGCAGTACTTC. This codes for CAISESAGNYEQYF.

The chain links TRBV5-1 to TRBJ2-7; 12 positions agree with TRBD2. V was pared by 4 bases and J by 0 bases, with 5 bases of the junction left unmatched. This CDR3 is built from 16 residues. Germline lookup yields CDR1 SGHRS and CDR2 YFSETQ. CDR3 sequence: CASSTSTSGSSYEQYF. The CDR3 DNA follows: TGCGCCAGCAGCACCTCGACTAGCGGGAGCTCCTACGAGCAGTACTTC.

This chain connects TRBV23-1 to TRBJ2-7; tentatively, D is TRBD1 (6 bases). TRBV23-1 is classed as an ORF, of uncertain function. V was cut by 4 bases and J by 0 bases, with 16 bases left in between. The CDR3 length is 16 residues. The DNA for the CDR3 is TGCGCCAGCAGTCGAGAACAGGGCTCCAGCTCCTACGAGCAGTACTTC. Its translation: CASSREQGSSSYEQYF.

The chain combines TRBV2 with TRBJ1-5, with D hard to call. Germline-derived CDR1 and CDR2 are SNHLY and FYNNEI. CDR3 size: 15 residues. V was trimmed by 4 bases and J by 1 base, leaving 11 bases between them. For the CDR3, the DNA is TGTGCCAGCAGTGGTAAGGGTGCGAGCAATCAGCCCCAGCATTTT. This codes for CASSGKGASNQPQHF.

The rearrangement joins TRBV25-1 to TRBJ2-1; TRBD2 aligns across 7 bases. The junction had 10 bases not matched to a gene; V was cut back by 5 bases and J by 0 bases. This CDR3 is built from 17 residues. Germline-derived CDR1 and CDR2 are MGHDK and SYGVNS. CDR3 DNA: TGTGCCAGCAGTCATACAGCGGGGTTAAGCTCCTACAATGAGCAGTTCTTC. Translation gives CASSHTAGLSSYNEQFF.